This paragraph covers one TCR beta chain sequence. These data come from a study of T cell responses to AZD1222 COVID-19 vaccine. This CDR3 has 15 amino acids. The germline CDR1 and CDR2 sequences are KGHDR and SFDVKD. The ends lost 4 bases at V and 1 base at J; junction bases unmatched: 3. TCRdb's table, derived via immunoSEQ multiplex PCR, lists solely in-frame clones and lacks some. This table has approximately 130,000 clones, 75% to 95% appearing once. This receptor was taken from an adult who received the MenACWY meningococcal vaccine as a control. Sequencing used peripheral blood, obtained 28 days after the second dose of the MenACWY control vaccine. The chain carries TRBV24-1 and TRBJ1-1; 9 nucleotides line up with TRBD1. Here the CDR3 DNA reads TGTGCCACCAGTGACCCGGGACAGGGGAACACTGAAGCTTTCTTT. Its translation is CATSDPGQGNTEAFF.